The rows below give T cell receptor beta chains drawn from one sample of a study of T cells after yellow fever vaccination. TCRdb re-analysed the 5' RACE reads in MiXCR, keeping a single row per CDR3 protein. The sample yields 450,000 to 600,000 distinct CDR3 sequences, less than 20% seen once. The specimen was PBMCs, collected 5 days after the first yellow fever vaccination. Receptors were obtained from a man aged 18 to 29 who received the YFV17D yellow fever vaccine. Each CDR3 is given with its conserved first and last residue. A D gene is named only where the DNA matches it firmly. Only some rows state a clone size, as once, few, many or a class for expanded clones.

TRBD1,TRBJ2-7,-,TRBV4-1,TGCGCCAGCAGCCCAATCCTTAAGACAGGGCCCTACGAGCAGTACTTC,CASSPILKTGPYEQYF
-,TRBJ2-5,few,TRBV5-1,TGCGCCAGCAGCTTAGTGTCGGCAGATTTTGGAGAGACCCAGTACTTC,CASSLVSADFGETQYF
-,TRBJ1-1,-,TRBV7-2,TGTGCCAGCAGCTTGTGGGGGGCCCTGAACACTGAAGCTTTCTTT,CASSLWGALNTEAFF
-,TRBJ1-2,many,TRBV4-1,TGCGCCAGCAGCCAGGACCTCACCAGGGTAGAAACCTTC,CASSQDLTRVETF
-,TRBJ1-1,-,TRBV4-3,TGCGCCAGCAGCCAACGACGGGGCACTGAAGCTTTCTTT,CASSQRRGTEAFF
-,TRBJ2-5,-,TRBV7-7,TGTGCTAGCAGCCGACAGAGCCTGGAGACCCAGTACTTC,CASSRQSLETQYF
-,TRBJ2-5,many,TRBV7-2,TGTGCCAGCAGCCCTTCTGGCGAGACCCAGTACTTC,CASSPSGETQYF
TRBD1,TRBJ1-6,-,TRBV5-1,TGCGCCAGCAGCGAACAGGGGTTCGATAATTCACCCCTCCACTTT,CASSEQGFDNSPLHF
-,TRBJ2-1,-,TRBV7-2,TGTGCCAGCAGCTTAGCGCTTAGGGACCCTTACTACAATGAGCAGTTCTTC,CASSLALRDPYYNEQFF
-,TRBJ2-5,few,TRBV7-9,TGTGCCAGCAGCCCCATTGGTGCGGGGGCCCAAGAGACCCAGTACTTC,CASSPIGAGAQETQYF
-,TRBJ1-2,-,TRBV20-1,TGCAGTGCTAGAGAACTGGGGAACTATGGCTACACCTTC,CSARELGNYGYTF
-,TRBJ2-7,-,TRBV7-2,TGTGCCAGCAGCTCCCGGATTCTTTACGAGCAGTACTTC,CASSSRILYEQYF
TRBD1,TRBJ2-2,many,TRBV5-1,TGCGCCAGCAGCCTCGGGGACAGGGTCACCGGGGAGCTGTTTTTT,CASSLGDRVTGELFF
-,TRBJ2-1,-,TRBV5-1,TGCGCCAGCAGCTCTCAGGGGAGCTCCTACAATGAGCAGTTCTTC,CASSSQGSSYNEQFF
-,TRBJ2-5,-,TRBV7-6,TGTGCCAGCAGCTTAGAGCTGGAGACCCAGTACTTC,CASSLELETQYF
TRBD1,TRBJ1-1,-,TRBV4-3,TGCGCCAGCAGCCAGGGACAGGGCCCTAAACGAGCTTTCTTT,CASSQGQGPKRAFF
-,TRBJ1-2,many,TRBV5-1,TGCGCCAGCAGCTTGGATGGAGGACCTAACTATGGCTACACCTTC,CASSLDGGPNYGYTF
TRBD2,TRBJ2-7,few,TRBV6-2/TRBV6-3,TGTGCCAGCAGTTACAGCCTAGCGGGTCCCGAGCAGTACTTC,CASSYSLAGPEQYF
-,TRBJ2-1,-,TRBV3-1,TGTGCCAGCAGCCAAAATGTCAACCACCGGGATGAGCAGTTCTTC,CASSQNVNHRDEQFF
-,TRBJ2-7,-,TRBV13,TGTGCCAGCAGCTCGCCGGGACGCCTCTACGAGCAGTACTTC,CASSSPGRLYEQYF
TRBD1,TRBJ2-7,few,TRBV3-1,TGTGCCAGCAGCCCCCGGACAGGGGGGATTCTGACGTCCCACGAGCAGTACTTC,CASSPRTGGILTSHEQYF
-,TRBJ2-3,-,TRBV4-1,TGCGCCAGCAGCCAGCCCATGGATACGCAGTATTTT,CASSQPMDTQYF
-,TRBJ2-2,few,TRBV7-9,TGTGCCAGCAGCTTAGTCGCACAGGCTACGAACACCGGGGAGCTGTTTTTT,CASSLVAQATNTGELFF
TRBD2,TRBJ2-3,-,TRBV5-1,TGCGCCAGCAGCCCCGGGGGGGGCGGGCGAGATACGCAGTATTTT,CASSPGGGGRDTQYF
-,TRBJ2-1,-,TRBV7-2,TGTGCTAGCAGTTTATACGGCAGACACAATGAGCAGTTCTTC,CASSLYGRHNEQFF
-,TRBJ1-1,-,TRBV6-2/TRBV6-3,TGTGCCAGCAGTAACAGTAACACTGAAGCTTTCTTT,CASSNSNTEAFF
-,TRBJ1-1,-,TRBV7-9,TGTGCCAGCAGCTTACAGGTTGGCACTGAAGCTTTCTTT,CASSLQVGTEAFF
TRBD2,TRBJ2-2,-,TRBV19,TGTGCCAGTACCCGCGGGGGCGGGGAGCTGTTTTTT,CASTRGGGELFF
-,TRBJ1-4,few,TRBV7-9,TGTGCCAGCAAAACGAGGGAGGGAGAAAAACTGTTTTTT,CASKTREGEKLFF
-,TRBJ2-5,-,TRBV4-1,TGCGCCAGCAGCCAGCTGGACAGCGGGGCCGAGACCCAGTACTTC,CASSQLDSGAETQYF
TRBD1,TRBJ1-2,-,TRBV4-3,TGCGCCAGCAGCTTTCGACAGGGTGGATTAAGCTACACCTTC,CASSFRQGGLSYTF
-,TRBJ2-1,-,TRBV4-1,TGCGCCAGCAGCCAAGATGGGTGGCGATACAATGAGCAGTTCTTC,CASSQDGWRYNEQFF
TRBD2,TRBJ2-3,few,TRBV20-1,TGCAGTGCTAGTCCCAGCGGGGGGGGCCTAGATACGCAGTATTTT,CSASPSGGGLDTQYF
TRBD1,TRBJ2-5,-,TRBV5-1,TGCGCCAGCAGCTTGGTCCGGGACAGGGGTTCCCTCCAAGAGACCCAGTACTTC,CASSLVRDRGSLQETQYF
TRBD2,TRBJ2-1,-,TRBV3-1,TGTGCCAGCAGCCAACCGCCGGGACTAGCGGACAATGAGCAGTTCTTC,CASSQPPGLADNEQFF
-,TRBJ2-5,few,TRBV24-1,TGTGCCACCAGCCCGGTGGGGCAGGACCAAGAGACCCAGTACTTC,CATSPVGQDQETQYF
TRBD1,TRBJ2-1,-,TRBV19,TGTGCCAGTACCCGACAGGGGTACTACAATGAGCAGTTCTTC,CASTRQGYYNEQFF
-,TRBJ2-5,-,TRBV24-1,TGTGCCACCAGTGATCACTCGGGGGGCCTCCAAGAGACCCAGTACTTC,CATSDHSGGLQETQYF
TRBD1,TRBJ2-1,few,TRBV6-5,TGTGCCAGCAGTTACTTATCGACAGGGGCCTACAATGAGCAGTTCTTC,CASSYLSTGAYNEQFF
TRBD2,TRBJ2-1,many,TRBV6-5,TGTGCCAGCAGTTACGGCGGGGGCAATGAGCAGTTCTTC,CASSYGGGNEQFF
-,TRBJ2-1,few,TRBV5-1,TGCGCCAGCAGCCTGACAGCATACGAGCAGTTCTTC,CASSLTAYEQFF
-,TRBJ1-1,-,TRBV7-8,TGTGCCAGCAGCCTGAGACTCAACAGGAACACTGAAGCTTTCTTT,CASSLRLNRNTEAFF
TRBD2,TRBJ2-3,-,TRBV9,TGTGCCAGCAGCACCCCTGGGACTAGCGGGGCGAGCACAGATACGCAGTATTTT,CASSTPGTSGASTDTQYF
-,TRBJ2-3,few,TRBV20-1,TGCAGTGCTAGAGAGACAGGTTTACGGACAGATACGCAGTATTTT,CSARETGLRTDTQYF
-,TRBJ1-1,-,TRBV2,TGTGCCAGCAGTGCTCAGACTACCTGGGCTGAAGCTTTCTTT,CASSAQTTWAEAFF
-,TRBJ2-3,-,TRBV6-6,TGTGCCAGCAGTGCCTTTGCAGATACGCAGTATTTT,CASSAFADTQYF
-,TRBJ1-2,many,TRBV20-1,TGCAGTGCTAGAGAGGGGGGGGGTGGCTACACCTTC,CSAREGGGGYTF
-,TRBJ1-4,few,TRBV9,TGTGCCAGCAGCGTTACAGGACTCACCCCATTAACTAATGAAAAACTGTTTTTT,CASSVTGLTPLTNEKLFF
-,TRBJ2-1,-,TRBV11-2,TGTGCCAGCAGCTACGTGCCGGGACTCCAGTATTCGCGGCAGAGGAATGAGCAGTTCTTC,CASSYVPGLQYSRQRNEQFF
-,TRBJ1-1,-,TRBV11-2,TGTGCCAGCAGCTCCCTATACACTGAAGCTTTCTTT,CASSSLYTEAFF
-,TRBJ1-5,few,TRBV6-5,TGTGCCAGCAGGGTCCCGGGGCAGCCCCAGCATTTT,CASRVPGQPQHF
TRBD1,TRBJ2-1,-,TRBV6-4,TGTGCCAGCGCCTCACAGGGGTACAATGAGCAGTTCTTC,CASASQGYNEQFF
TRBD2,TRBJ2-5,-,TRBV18,TGTGCCAGCTCTCAGGAAGCGGGGGGACAAGAGACCCAGTACTTC,CASSQEAGGQETQYF
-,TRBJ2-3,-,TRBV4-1,TGCGCCAGCAGAGGGGCCCTGGATACGCAGTATTTT,CASRGALDTQYF
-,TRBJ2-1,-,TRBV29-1,TGCAGCCATGCTGCAGGGAGCTCCTACAATGAGCAGTTCTTC,CSHAAGSSYNEQFF
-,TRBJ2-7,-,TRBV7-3,TGTGCCAGCAGCCCCCTTGGACAGAGCTACGAGCAGTACTTC,CASSPLGQSYEQYF
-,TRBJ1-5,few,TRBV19,TGTGCCAGTAGTCCCTTGCCAGGGACTAAGAATCAGCCCCAGCATTTT,CASSPLPGTKNQPQHF
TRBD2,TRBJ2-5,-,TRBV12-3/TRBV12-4,TGTGCCAGCAGCCTTCTAGCGGGGGAGTACCAAGAGACCCAGTACTTC,CASSLLAGEYQETQYF
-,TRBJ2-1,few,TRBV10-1,TGCGCCAGCTCCGGGGGGCTAAATGAGCAGTTCTTC,CASSGGLNEQFF